This passage covers 31 T cell receptor beta chains from one sample sequenced in a study of blood T cell repertoires in COVID-19 (dated by TCRdb to 2018 to 2020). Libraries were prepared through the immunoSEQ multiplex PCR assay. TCRdb limited this immuneACCESS table to in-frame rearrangements with V and J called. A share of clones is missing; checked studies link under half to unresolved V genes, and the rest is unexplained. The sample table contains about 180,000 clones; only one count was recorded for 70% to 90% of them. 2.9% of the sample comes from the top ten. The sample consisted of peripheral blood. The origin of the receptors is a woman in her twenties or thirties with active or convalescent COVID-19.

The chain combines TRBV29-1 with TRBJ1-2, with no clear D. V gave up 6 bases and J gave up 4 bases, with 18 bases separating them. This CDR3 is built from 14 residues. The germline V gene has CDR1 SQVTM and CDR2 ANQGSEA. The CDR3 region has the DNA TGCAGCGTCCGGCCCCCCGGGATGCCCTATGGCTACACCTTC. Its protein product is CSVRPPGMPYGYTF.

This clone was detected a few times. The chain recombines TRBV4-2 with TRBJ2-3; D unresolved. V lost 0 bases and J lost 3, with 10 bases in between. The germline gives CDR1 LGHNA, CDR2 YNFKEQ. The CDR3 extends over 15 amino acids. CDR3 sequence (DNA): TGTGCCAGCAGCCAAGATCGGCGACTTACAGATACGCAGTATTTT. The encoded protein is CASSQDRRLTDTQYF.

In nucleotides, the CDR3 is TGTGCCAGCAGTGAAGGGACTAGCGGGAGCCACGAGCAGTACTTC. Translating it yields CASSEGTSGSHEQYF. This chain uses TRBV6-1 with TRBJ2-7, with 13 bases identical to TRBD2. With 1 base clipped from V and 5 bases from J, the junction kept 2 bases outside the gene matches. The CDR3 has 15 amino acids. CDR1 is MNHNS, CDR2 SASEGT, per germline.

This clone was seen only a few times. This chain uses TRBV5-1 with TRBJ2-7, with 7 bases lining up with TRBD1. Germline V CDR1 and CDR2: SGHRS, YFSETQ. The V gene end was trimmed by 4 bases and the J gene end by 9 bases; junction bases not matched to a gene: 7. This CDR3 region has 12 residues. The DNA for the CDR3 is TGCGCCAGCAGCGAACAGGGGCAGGGGCAGTACTTC. Translating gives CASSEQGQGQYF.

This chain joins TRBV11-2 and TRBJ2-5; 11 positions agree with TRBD2. Trimming at V came to 4 bases and at J to 2 bases, leaving 9 bases not matched to a gene. The CDR3 contains 17 residues. CDR1 is SGHAT and CDR2 is FQNNGV in the germline V gene. The CDR3 nucleotides read TGTGCCAGCAGCTCCGGACTAGCGGGCGGACAACAAGAGACCCAGTACTTC. This sequence encodes CASSSGLAGGQQETQYF.

This clone was detected once. This rearrangement joins TRBV13 to TRBJ2-2; 11 positions match TRBD1. V dropped 4 bases and J dropped 4; count of bases not matched to a gene: 5. This CDR3 is built from 16 residues. The germline gives CDR1 PRHDT, CDR2 FYEKMQ (reference sequence). The CDR3: CASSSLGQGATGELFF. The CDR3 DNA follows: TGTGCCAGCAGCTCATTAGGACAGGGGGCCACCGGGGAGCTGTTTTTT.

The chain carries TRBV19 and TRBJ2-3; 8 bases align to TRBD2. With 7 bases clipped from V and 6 bases from J, the junction kept 15 bases outside the gene matches. Germline assignment: CDR1 LNHDA and CDR2 SQIVND (reference sequence). The CDR3 loop spans 16 amino acids. Written as DNA, the CDR3 is TGTGCCAGTACGGTCGGTGCTAGCGGGTTTATCGATACGCAGTATTTT. Encoded protein: CASTVGASGFIDTQYF.

The chain recombines TRBV28 with TRBJ2-7; possible D gene TRBD1, 5 bases. Germline CDR1 MDHEN, CDR2 SYDVKM. The length of the CDR3 is 13 residues. V lost 6 bases, J lost 4 bases, and 13 bases lay in between. CDR3 in DNA: TGTGCCAGCAGACACCCTCAGGGATACGAGCAGTACTTC. Its protein product is CASRHPQGYEQYF.

The gene calls are TRBV3-1 (or the pseudogene TRBV3-2) and TRBJ2-2, with TRBD2 matching over 12 bases. The CDR3 has 16 amino acids. From germline, CDR1 is LGHDT and CDR2 YNNKEL (reference sequence). V gave up 4 bases and J gave up 1 base; unmatched junction bases: 1. CDR3 nucleotide sequence: TGTGCCAGCAGCCTACTAGCGGGAGGGAACACCGGGGAGCTGTTTTTT. It yields the protein CASSLLAGGNTGELFF.

As regards this clone: The junction and the germline gene differ at one end; a read error may be behind it. V and J are TRBV18 and TRBJ1-4, with 7 positions matching TRBD1. Germline-derived CDR1 and CDR2 are KGHSH and LQKENI. The CDR3 covers 11 residues. CDR3 nucleotides: TGTGCCAGCTCACCCGGGACAGACGTTGTTTTT. As protein: CASSPGTDVVF.

V is TRBV19 and J is TRBJ1-2; 9 nucleotides match TRBD1. Germline assignment: CDR1 LNHDA and CDR2 SQIVND (reference sequence). Trimming cost V 5 bases and J 8 bases; bases outside gene matches: 6. This CDR3 has 13 amino acids. CDR3 protein: CASSPDRGSGYTF. The DNA for the CDR3 is TGTGCCAGTAGTCCGGACAGGGGAAGCGGCTACACCTTC.

The J gene is TRBJ2-3, the V gene TRBV19; no clear D gene. Per germline, CDR1 LNHDA and CDR2 SQIVND (reference sequence). Trimming removed 2 bases at V and 2 bases at J, with 8 bases between. The CDR3 loop spans 14 amino acids. DNA of the CDR3: TGTGCCAGTAGTATAAGCTCCCTCACAGATACGCAGTATTTT. Translation: CASSISSLTDTQYF.

This chain joins TRBV12-5 and TRBJ1-1, with TRBD1 matching 7 bases. This CDR3 has 15 amino acids. V gave up 1 base and J gave up 4 bases; unmatched junction bases: 6. Germline CDR1 LGHNT, CDR2 FRNRAP. CDR3 protein: CASGLGGGGGTEAFF. The CDR3, as DNA: TGTGCTAGTGGTTTGGGCGGAGGGGGCGGCACTGAAGCTTTCTTT.

This chain connects TRBV18 to TRBJ2-2; D is possibly TRBD1 (5 bases). Germline V gene sequence: CDR1 KGHSH, CDR2 LQKENI. V lost 3 bases and J 3 bases, leaving 8 bases between the germline ends. The CDR3 is 14 amino acids. The CDR3 region is CASSPLQDTGELFF. The CDR3 region has the DNA TGTGCCAGCTCACCTCTACAGGACACCGGGGAGCTGTTTTTT.

This clone has more than one count but fewer than ten. CDR3 sequence (DNA): TGTGCCAGTAGTATGACAAGGATTGAAGCTTTCTTT. It yields the protein CASSMTRIEAFF. J is TRBJ1-1 and V is TRBV19, with D unresolved. The CDR3 sequence is 12 residues long. V lost 3 bases and J lost 7, with 9 bases in between. Germline CDR1 and CDR2: LNHDA and SQIVND (reference sequence).

The chain is built from TRBV12-3 or TRBV12-4 and TRBJ2-5; D not resolved. The length of the CDR3 is 12 residues. V lost 6 bases to trimming and J lost 5 bases, with 10 bases between them. The CDR3 region has the DNA TGTGCCAGCAGGGGCACATCGGAGACCCAGTACTTC. Protein sequence: CASRGTSETQYF.

This sequence joins TRBV27 and TRBJ2-1, with D possibly TRBD1 on 6 matching bases. The CDR3 has 13 residues. V shed 5 bases and J shed 3 bases, with 8 bases lying between them. Germline V gives CDR1 MNHEY, CDR2 SMNVEV (reference sequence). The CDR3, as DNA: TGTGCCAGCAGTCGCAGGGGCTACAATGAGCAGTTCTTC. Translating gives CASSRRGYNEQFF.

The chain recombines TRBV27 with TRBJ1-4; tentative D call: TRBD1 (5 bases). The V and J ends lost 6 bases and 0 bases respectively, with 8 bases between them. CDR1 is MNHEY, CDR2 SMNVEV, per germline (reference sequence). The CDR3 loop spans 14 amino acids. The CDR3 DNA follows: TGTGCCAGCAGAGGACACGCAACTAATGAAAAACTGTTTTTT. This sequence encodes CASRGHATNEKLFF.

The chain combines TRBV21-1 with TRBJ2-1; the table gives TRBD2 as D, unverified against the DNA. TRBV21-1 is an annotated pseudogene. CDR3 size: 14 residues. CDR3 nucleotides: TGTGCCAGCAGCACCCGGACTAGCGGGAATGAGCAGTTCTTC. Residues: CASSTRTSGNEQFF.

The V gene is TRBV3-1 (or the pseudogene TRBV3-2), the J gene TRBJ2-3, with unresolved D. Germline V gives CDR1 LGHDT, CDR2 YNNKEL (reference sequence). The CDR3 has 17 residues. Trimming cost V 0 bases and J 2 bases, with 15 bases left between them. This CDR3 is CASSQEPPPRYTDTQYF. The CDR3 bases are TGTGCCAGCAGCCAAGAGCCCCCTCCACGGTACACAGATACGCAGTATTTT.

V is TRBV18 and J is TRBJ1-1; 7 nucleotides align to TRBD1. CDR3 size: 14 residues. From germline, CDR1 is KGHSH and CDR2 LQKENI. J lost 7 bases, V lost 1 base, and 6 bases had no gene match. This chain's CDR3 is CASSPRAGGNEAFF. CDR3 coding DNA: TGTGCCAGCTCACCACGAGCAGGGGGTAATGAAGCTTTCTTT.

V is TRBV28 and J is TRBJ2-7; TRBD2 might be the D (5 bases). The germline CDR1 and CDR2 sequences are MDHEN and SYDVKM. The CDR3 covers 15 residues. Trimming cost V 4 bases and J 1 base, with 14 bases left between them. This CDR3 is CASSSRGSVSYEQYF. The CDR3 bases are TGTGCCAGCAGTTCCCGAGGGTCTGTTTCCTACGAGCAGTACTTC. The full variable domain, in which reference TRBV28 and TRBJ2-7 provide the parts outside the CDR3, is DVKVTQSSRYLVKRTGEKVFLECVQDMDHENMFWYRQDPGLGLRLIYFSYDVKMKEKGDIPEGYSVSREKKERFSLILESASTNQTSMYLCASSSRGSVSYEQYFGPGTRLTVT.

The J gene is TRBJ2-1, the V gene TRBV19, with 8 bases lining up with TRBD1. Germline loops: CDR1 LNHDA, CDR2 SQIVND (reference sequence). V shed 6 bases, J shed 0 bases, and the junction held 1 base outside the gene matches. This CDR3 is 14 amino acids long. The CDR3 nucleotides are TGTGCCAGTAGCGACAGGGGCTCCTACAATGAGCAGTTCTTC. Residues: CASSDRGSYNEQFF.

The chain has TRBV24-1 and TRBJ1-5; D uncertain. The CDR3 extends over 14 amino acids. The V end lost 7 bases, the J end lost 1 base, and 10 bases lay between the germline ends. The V gene's germline CDR1 is KGHDR and CDR2 SFDVKD. CDR3 sequence reads: CATSPSKSNQPQHF. CDR3 DNA sequence: TGTGCCACCAGCCCCAGTAAAAGCAATCAGCCCCAGCATTTT.

The chain combines TRBV12-3 or TRBV12-4 with TRBJ1-5; D remains ambiguous. The CDR3 loop spans 13 amino acids. V was shortened by 7 bases and J by 5 bases, with 12 bases between the two germline ends. The CDR3 coding sequence is TGTGCCAGCACCCCGGCGGCTGATCAGCCCCAGCATTTT. Its translation is CASTPAADQPQHF.

This clone was found once. The chain carries TRBV7-6 and TRBJ1-1; D perhaps matches TRBD1 (6 bases). Per germline, CDR1 SGHVS and CDR2 FNYEAQ. The length of the CDR3 is 14 residues. V was trimmed by 5 bases and J by 6 bases, leaving 16 bases between them. CDR3 in DNA: TGTGCCAGCAGCGCCCCCCACACAGGGTCTGAAGCTTTCTTT. As protein: CASSAPHTGSEAFF.

V and J are TRBV5-1 and TRBJ2-7; D is uncertain. V was clipped by 0 bases and J by 5 bases, with 9 bases between them. This CDR3 is 13 amino acids long. Germline V gene data show CDR1 as SGHRS and CDR2 as YFSETQ. In DNA, the CDR3 is TGCGCCAGCAGCTTGGCCACCGAGCACGAGCAGTACTTC. This gives the protein CASSLATEHEQYF.

The V call is TRBV7-6, the J call TRBJ1-2; 7 bases are shared with TRBD1. The trim removed 5 bases at V and 4 bases at J, leaving 10 bases unmatched. The CDR3 runs to 15 residues. CDR1 SGHVS and CDR2 FNYEAQ come from the germline V gene. This chain's CDR3 is CASSQSDRQGYGYTF. CDR3 nucleotides: TGTGCCAGCAGCCAATCGGACAGGCAAGGCTATGGCTACACCTTC.

The J gene is TRBJ1-5, the V gene TRBV28; D possibly corresponds to TRBD1 (6 bases). Germline CDR1 and CDR2: MDHEN and SYDVKM. The CDR3 runs 15 residues. V was cut by 0 bases and J by 3 bases, with 9 bases left in between. CDR3 region: CASSLWDSSNQPQHF. The CDR3 nucleotides read TGTGCCAGCAGTTTATGGGACAGCTCCAATCAGCCCCAGCATTTT.

CDR3 sequence (DNA): TGCGCCAGCAGCTTGGACAGGGGTCCTGAAAAACTGTTTTTT. This translates into CASSLDRGPEKLFF. The chain recombines TRBV5-1 with TRBJ1-4; TRBD1 aligns across 7 bases. Germline V gene data show CDR1 as SGHRS and CDR2 as YFSETQ. CDR3 length: 14 residues. Trimming at V came to 0 bases and at J to 7 bases, leaving 3 bases not matched to a gene.

This clone was seen repeatedly, ten times or more. The CDR3 DNA follows: TGTGCCAGCACCCCCGAGGGGACAGGGGCCAACGTCCTGACTTTC. The encoded protein is CASTPEGTGANVLTF. The rearrangement joins TRBV6-6 to TRBJ2-6; a possible D gene is TRBD1 (6 bases). V lost 7 bases and J 4 bases, leaving 14 bases between the germline ends. Germline CDR1 reads MNHNY; CDR2 reads SVGAGI (reference sequence). The CDR3 extends over 15 amino acids.